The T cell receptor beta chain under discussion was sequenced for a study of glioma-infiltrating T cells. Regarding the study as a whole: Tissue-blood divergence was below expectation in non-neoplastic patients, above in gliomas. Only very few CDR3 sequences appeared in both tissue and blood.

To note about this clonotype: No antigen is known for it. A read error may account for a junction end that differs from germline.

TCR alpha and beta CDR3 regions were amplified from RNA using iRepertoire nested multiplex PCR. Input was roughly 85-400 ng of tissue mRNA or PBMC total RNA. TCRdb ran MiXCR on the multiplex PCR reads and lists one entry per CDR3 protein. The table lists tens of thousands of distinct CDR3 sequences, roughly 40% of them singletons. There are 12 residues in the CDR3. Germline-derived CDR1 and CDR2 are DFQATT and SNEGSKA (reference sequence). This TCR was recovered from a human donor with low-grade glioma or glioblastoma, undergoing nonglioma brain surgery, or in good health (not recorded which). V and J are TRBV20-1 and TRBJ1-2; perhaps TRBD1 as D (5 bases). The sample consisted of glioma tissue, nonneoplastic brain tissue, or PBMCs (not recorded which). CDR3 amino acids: CGARIPGYGYTF. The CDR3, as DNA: TGCGGTGCTAGAATCCCAGGGTATGGCTACACCTTC.